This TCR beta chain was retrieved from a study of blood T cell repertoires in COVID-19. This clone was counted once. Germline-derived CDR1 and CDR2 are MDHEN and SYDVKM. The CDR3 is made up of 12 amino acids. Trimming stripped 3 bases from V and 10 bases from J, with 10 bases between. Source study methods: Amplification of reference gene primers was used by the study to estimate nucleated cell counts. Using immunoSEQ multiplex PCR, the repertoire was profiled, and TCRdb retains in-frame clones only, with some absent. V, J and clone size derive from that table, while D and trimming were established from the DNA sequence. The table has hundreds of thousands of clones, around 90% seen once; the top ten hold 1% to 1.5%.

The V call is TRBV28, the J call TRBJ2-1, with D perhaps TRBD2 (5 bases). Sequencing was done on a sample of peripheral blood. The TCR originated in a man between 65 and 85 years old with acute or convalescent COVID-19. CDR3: CASSLTKREQFF. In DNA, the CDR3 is TGTGCCAGCAGTTTGACTAAGAGGGAGCAGTTCTTC. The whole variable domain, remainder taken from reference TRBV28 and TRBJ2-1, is DVKVTQSSRYLVKRTGEKVFLECVQDMDHENMFWYRQDPGLGLRLIYFSYDVKMKEKGDIPEGYSVSREKKERFSLILESASTNQTSMYLCASSLTKREQFFGPGTRLTVL.